One sample yielded the 30 T cell receptor beta chains listed below, sequenced in a study of cytomegalovirus exposure and HLA in healthy donors. The PCR was carried out with 60 Vbeta primers and 13 Jbeta primers. Assay used: immunoSEQ multiplex PCR; TCRdb lists only in-frame clones, some missing. The sample holds 200,000 or so clones, approximately 80% seen once. The sample taken for sequencing was PBMCs. The receptors here all came from a man in his thirties or forties in good health and CMV-seronegative.

The V call is TRBV4-1, the J call TRBJ2-1; D remains ambiguous. Trimming shortened V by 3 bases and J by 3 bases, and 9 bases separated the two germline ends. CDR3 length equals 14 residues. CDR1 MGHRA and CDR2 YSYEKL come from the germline V gene. In DNA form, the CDR3 reads TGCGCCAGCAGCCACTCGGCAGGCTACAATGAGCAGTTCTTC. Translating gives CASSHSAGYNEQFF.

The V call is TRBV29-1, the J call TRBJ2-1, with a weak D call TRBD1 (5 bases). The V and J ends lost 7 bases and 7 bases respectively, with 20 bases between them. This CDR3 contains 14 residues. In germline, CDR1 is SQVTM, CDR2 ANQGSEA. In DNA, the CDR3 is TGCAGCGCCCCTTATGGGGCCTCGGGTAATGAGCAGTTCTTC. Its protein is CSAPYGASGNEQFF.

CDR3 loop: CASSVGSAGGLVTGELFF. Written as DNA, the CDR3 is TGTGCCAGCAGCGTAGGGTCTGCGGGGGGCTTAGTGACCGGGGAGCTGTTTTTT. This sequence joins TRBV9 and TRBJ2-2, with 8 bases aligning to TRBD2. V trimming: 0 bases; J trimming: 5 bases; junction bases outside the gene matches: 12. Per the germline V gene, CDR1 is SGDLS and CDR2 is YYNGEE. The CDR3 totals 18 residues.

The chain joins TRBV15 to TRBJ2-7; TRBD1 agrees at 8 bases. The germline V gene has CDR1 LNHNV and CDR2 YYDKDF (reference sequence). V shed 5 bases, J shed 5 bases, and the junction held 8 bases outside the gene matches. The CDR3 is made up of 14 amino acids. The CDR3 DNA follows: TGTGCCACCAGCGTACGACAGGGGTTCAACGAGCAGTACTTC. Its translation: CATSVRQGFNEQYF.

This clone has only a few counts. This chain connects TRBV27 to TRBJ1-2, with 8 bases fitting TRBD1. V was clipped by 4 bases and J by 5 bases; unmatched bases: 9. CDR3 size: 15 residues. Germline CDR1 reads MNHEY; CDR2 reads SMNVEV (reference sequence). CDR3 nucleotide sequence: TGTGCCAGCAGTTCTCAGCAGGGGGCCGGGTATGGCTACACCTTC. Amino acids: CASSSQQGAGYGYTF.

V is TRBV28 and J is TRBJ1-5, with 9 bases matching TRBD1. CDR3 length: 14 amino acids. After removal of 10 bases from V and 3 bases from J, the junction contained 7 bases not matched to a gene. From germline, CDR1 is MDHEN and CDR2 SYDVKM. The CDR3 DNA follows: TGTGCCAACCGACAGGGGGTAGACAATCAGCCCCAGCATTTT. Translating gives CANRQGVDNQPQHF.

The chain uses TRBV5-1 and TRBJ1-6; D call uncertain. The CDR3 has 14 residues. From germline, CDR1 is SGHRS and CDR2 YFSETQ. Between the trimmed V and J ends, which lost 0 bases and 7 bases, there was a span of 8 bases. CDR3 sequence reads: CASSLGFENSPLHF. CDR3 DNA sequence: TGCGCCAGCAGCTTGGGATTCGAGAATTCACCCCTCCACTTT.

The chain couples TRBV7-9 to TRBJ2-1, with a possible D match to TRBD2 (5 bases). The CDR3 sequence is 13 residues long. The germline V and J ends were trimmed by 1 base and 7 bases, with 8 bases remaining between them. Germline values: CDR1 SEHNR, CDR2 FQNEAQ (reference sequence). The CDR3 DNA follows: TGTGCCAGCAGCTTAGTAGAGGGTAATGAGCAGTTCTTC. Translation: CASSLVEGNEQFF.

This chain uses TRBV6-5 with TRBJ1-1; a weak D match, TRBD1 (5 bases). The germline V gene has CDR1 MNHEY and CDR2 SVGAGI. This CDR3 is 13 amino acids long. V gave up 3 bases and J gave up 11 bases, with 16 bases separating them. The CDR3 is CASSYGGGEGAFF. CDR3 bases: TGTGCCAGCAGTTATGGCGGGGGGGAGGGGGCTTTCTTT.

The rearrangement joins TRBV15 to TRBJ1-6; D call uncertain. V lost 7 bases and J 3 bases, leaving 7 bases between the germline ends. This CDR3 has 13 amino acids. The germline V gene has CDR1 LNHNV and CDR2 YYDKDF (reference sequence). For the CDR3, the DNA is TGTGCCACCACCGGGAACTATAATTCACCCCTCCACTTT. It is translated as CATTGNYNSPLHF.

This clone appeared a few times. The gene calls are TRBV4-2 and TRBJ1-5; D is ambiguous. CDR3 length: 16 residues. Per germline, CDR1 LGHNA and CDR2 YNFKEQ. V lost 0 bases and J lost 4, with 13 bases in between. CDR3 nucleotides: TGTGCCAGCAGCCAAGAGGGGAGGGTGTTTAATCAGCCCCAGCATTTT. Protein product: CASSQEGRVFNQPQHF.

This chain uses TRBV19 with TRBJ2-5; TRBD1 matches 7 bases. This CDR3 is built from 16 residues. Germline values: CDR1 LNHDA, CDR2 SQIVND (reference sequence). After removal of 3 bases from V and 2 bases from J, the junction contained 9 bases not matched to a gene. The CDR3 spells CASSIYRRGWQETQYF. In DNA, the CDR3 is TGTGCCAGTAGTATTTATCGCAGGGGGTGGCAAGAGACCCAGTACTTC.

The V gene is TRBV9, the J gene TRBJ1-3; D not certain. CDR1 is SGDLS and CDR2 is YYNGEE in the germline V gene. The CDR3 sequence is 16 residues long. V was shortened by 0 bases and J by 0 bases, with 10 bases between the two germline ends. CDR3 bases: TGTGCCAGCAGCGTAGACCCCCCACTCTCTGGAAACACCATATATTTT. Encoded protein: CASSVDPPLSGNTIYF.

This clone was seen a single time. V and J are TRBV4-1 and TRBJ2-3; 8 positions match TRBD2. The ends lost 0 bases at V and 6 bases at J; junction bases unmatched: 8. Germline loops: CDR1 MGHRA, CDR2 YSYEKL. This CDR3 comprises 16 residues. CDR3 DNA: TGCGCCAGCAGCCAAGAAACTAGCGGCGCTAGGGATACGCAGTATTTT. It encodes CASSQETSGARDTQYF.

This chain connects TRBV9 to TRBJ2-1, with TRBD2 matching over 7 bases. Trimming cost V 4 bases and J 0 bases; bases outside gene matches: 10. This CDR3 is 17 amino acids long. Germline V gene data show CDR1 as SGDLS and CDR2 as YYNGEE. The CDR3 protein is CASSPTSGVVSYNEQFF. The DNA of the CDR3 is TGTGCCAGCAGCCCTACAAGCGGGGTCGTCTCCTACAATGAGCAGTTCTTC.

The V gene is TRBV15, the J gene TRBJ2-3; 14 nucleotides agree with TRBD2. CDR1 and CDR2 (germline): LNHNV, YYDKDF (reference sequence). Losses at the gene ends were 0 bases for V and 6 bases for J; bases not matched to a gene: 5. This CDR3 is built from 17 residues. The CDR3 here is CATSRDRRTSGGDTQYF. The CDR3 DNA sequence: TGTGCCACCAGCAGAGACCGCCGGACTAGCGGGGGGGATACGCAGTATTTT.

This clone was seen once. The chain couples TRBV5-4 to TRBJ2-5, with 10 bases that match TRBD2. Losses at the gene ends were 3 bases for V and 3 bases for J; bases not matched to a gene: 5. The CDR3 covers 15 residues. Germline loops: CDR1 SGHNT, CDR2 YYREEE (reference sequence). The CDR3 DNA is TGTGCCAGCAGCTGGCCAGCGGGGGGGGAAGAGACCCAGTACTTC. Protein sequence: CASSWPAGGEETQYF.

This clone was found a few times. V is TRBV7-2 and J is TRBJ2-5; D unclear. V shed 6 bases and J shed 5 bases, with 13 bases lying between them. The CDR3 length is 13 residues. Germline V gives CDR1 SGHTA, CDR2 FQGNSA. DNA of the CDR3: TGTGCCAGCAGAAAGTCGTCTATTGAGACCCAGTACTTC. This encodes CASRKSSIETQYF.

The gene calls are TRBV19 and TRBJ1-1; D ambiguous. The germline V gene has CDR1 LNHDA and CDR2 SQIVND (reference sequence). Trimming removed 2 bases from V and 7 bases from J, with 11 bases in between. The CDR3 consists of 13 residues. CDR3 loop: CASSILPGFEAFF. DNA of the CDR3: TGTGCCAGTAGTATACTGCCCGGTTTTGAAGCTTTCTTT.

The J gene is TRBJ2-5, the V gene TRBV5-1; tentatively, D is TRBD2 (6 bases). Per germline, CDR1 SGHRS and CDR2 YFSETQ. The CDR3 has 14 residues. V lost 3 bases and J lost 4, with 13 bases in between. In nucleotides, the CDR3 is TGCGCCAGCAGCTCGAACGGGGGATCAGAGACCCAGTACTTC. It encodes CASSSNGGSETQYF.

V and J are TRBV19 and TRBJ2-5, with TRBD2 matching 8 bases. Germline V gene sequence: CDR1 LNHDA, CDR2 SQIVND (reference sequence). V shed 6 bases and J 1 base; nucleotides not matched to a gene: 10. The CDR3 is 16 residues long. The CDR3 is CASSPEIAGSQETQYF. The CDR3 DNA sequence: TGTGCCAGTAGCCCAGAGATAGCGGGGTCCCAAGAGACCCAGTACTTC.

Written as DNA, the CDR3 is TGCGGACAGGGAGACTACGAGCAGTACTTC. Translating it yields CGQGDYEQYF. The chain employs TRBV21-1 and TRBJ2-7; the table's D call TRBD1 went unverified against the DNA. TRBV21-1 is labeled a pseudogene. The CDR3 totals 10 residues.

The J gene is TRBJ1-3, the V gene TRBV5-4; D is ambiguous. CDR3 length equals 18 residues. Trimming removed 0 bases from V and 0 bases from J, with 16 bases in between. In germline, CDR1 is SGHNT, CDR2 YYREEE (reference sequence). CDR3 DNA: TGTGCCAGCAGCTTGGCAGGTAGTAAAGTTGGCTCTGGAAACACCATATATTTT. Translating gives CASSLAGSKVGSGNTIYF.

This sequence joins TRBV7-6 and TRBJ1-2; TRBD1 agrees at 7 bases. The CDR3 covers 13 residues. V dropped 3 bases and J dropped 8; count of bases not matched to a gene: 6. Germline CDR1 is SGHVS and CDR2 is FNYEAQ. CDR3 sequence: CASSFGTERGYTF. DNA of the CDR3: TGTGCCAGCAGCTTCGGGACAGAGAGGGGCTACACCTTC.

The genes are TRBV9 and TRBJ1-1, with TRBD1 as a possible D gene (6 bases). CDR1 SGDLS and CDR2 YYNGEE come from the germline V gene. The CDR3 is made up of 15 amino acids. Trimming removed 1 base at V and 3 bases at J, with 13 bases between. The CDR3 region is CASSVTVSGDTEAFF. The CDR3 nucleotides read TGTGCCAGCAGCGTAACAGTTTCAGGGGACACTGAAGCTTTCTTT.

The chain combines TRBV11-2 with TRBJ2-7; D perhaps matches TRBD1 (6 bases). The germline V and J ends were trimmed by 5 bases and 1 base, with 15 bases remaining between them. Germline assignment: CDR1 SGHAT and CDR2 FQNNGV. CDR3 length: 15 amino acids. The CDR3 DNA sequence: TGTGCCAGCAGCATGCGGACAGACTCATCCTACGAGCAGTACTTC. Protein product: CASSMRTDSSYEQYF. Complete variable domain (other parts from reference TRBV11-2 and TRBJ2-7): EAGVAQSPRYKIIEKRQSVAFWCNPISGHATLYWYQQILGQGPKLLIQFQNNGVVDDSQLPKDRFSAERLKGVDSTLKIQPAKLEDSAVYLCASSMRTDSSYEQYFGPGTRLTVT.

The chain is built from TRBV5-1 and TRBJ2-5; 7 nucleotides match TRBD2. The CDR3 has 14 residues. The V segment lost 1 base and the J segment 5 bases; nucleotides outside the gene matches: 5. The germline CDR1 and CDR2 sequences are SGHRS and YFSETQ. The CDR3 nucleotides are TGCGCCAGCAGCTTGCAGGCGGGGGTGGAGACCCAGTACTTC. Residues: CASSLQAGVETQYF.

The chain is built from TRBV5-5 and TRBJ2-3, with 11 bases aligning to TRBD1. The junction had 10 bases not matched to a gene; V was cut back by 5 bases and J by 2 bases. There are 17 residues in the CDR3. The germline V gene has CDR1 SGHKS and CDR2 YYEKEE (reference sequence). The CDR3 sequence is CASSSPGTGGYTDTQYF. CDR3 bases: TGTGCCAGCAGTTCCCCCGGGACAGGGGGATACACAGATACGCAGTATTTT.

The chain recombines TRBV10-3 with TRBJ1-1; a weak D match, TRBD1 (6 bases). Trimming left V 9 bases short and J 0 bases short, with 11 bases between. Germline V lookup: CDR1 ENHRY, CDR2 SYGVKD. CDR3 size: 13 residues. In nucleotides, the CDR3 is TGTGCCATTGCGACAGGCGTGAACACTGAAGCTTTCTTT. It encodes CAIATGVNTEAFF.

The V gene is TRBV11-2, the J gene TRBJ2-7; TRBD2 might be the D (5 bases). The CDR3 contains 16 residues. Trimming left V 5 bases short and J 3 bases short, with 20 bases between. Germline loops: CDR1 SGHAT, CDR2 FQNNGV. CDR3 bases: TGTGCCAGCAGCCCTGTTGCGGGTAATTTTCGCTACGAGCAGTACTTC. Translation: CASSPVAGNFRYEQYF.